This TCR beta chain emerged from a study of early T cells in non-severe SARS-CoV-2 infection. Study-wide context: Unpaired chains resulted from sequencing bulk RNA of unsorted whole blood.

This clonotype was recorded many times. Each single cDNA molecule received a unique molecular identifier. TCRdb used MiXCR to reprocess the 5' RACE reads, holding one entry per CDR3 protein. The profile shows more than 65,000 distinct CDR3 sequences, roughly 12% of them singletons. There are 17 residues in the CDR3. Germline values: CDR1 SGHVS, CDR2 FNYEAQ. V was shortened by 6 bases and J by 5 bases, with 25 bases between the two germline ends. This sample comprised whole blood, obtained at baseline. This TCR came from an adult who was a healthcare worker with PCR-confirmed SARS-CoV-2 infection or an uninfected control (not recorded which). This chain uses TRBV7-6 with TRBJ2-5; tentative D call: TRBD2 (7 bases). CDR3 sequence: CASRVAGAGAQRETQYF. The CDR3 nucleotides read TGTGCCAGCAGGGTCGCGGGTGCGGGGGCCCAGAGGGAGACCCAGTACTTC.